Following are 14 T cell receptor beta chains from one sample sequenced in a study of cytomegalovirus exposure and HLA in healthy donors. Primers for the PCR totalled 60 Vbeta and 13 Jbeta. Clones were sequenced by immunoSEQ multiplex PCR, and TCRdb holds only the in-frame ones, with some missing. The data show around 120,000 clones, 80% to 90% seen once. Input material: PBMCs. The origin of the receptors is a woman between 35 and 50 years old in good health and CMV-seropositive.

There are a few counts of this clone. The chain recombines TRBV10-3 with TRBJ2-1; 9 bases are a match to TRBD2. J lost 8 bases, V lost 4 bases, and 3 bases had no gene match. The CDR3 covers 13 residues. The germline CDR1 and CDR2 sequences are ENHRY and SYGVKD. The chain's CDR3 is CAISVGGGDEQFF. The CDR3 bases are TGTGCCATCAGTGTTGGCGGGGGGGATGAGCAGTTCTTC.

CDR3 in DNA: TGTGCCAGCAGCCAAGGCGGGACTAGGGTCAATGAGCAGTTCTTC. Its protein product is CASSQGGTRVNEQFF. The V call is TRBV4-2, the J call TRBJ2-1; 8 nucleotides line up with TRBD2. Germline V gene sequence: CDR1 LGHNA, CDR2 YNFKEQ. The CDR3 length is 15 residues. V lost 1 base and J lost 6; bases outside the gene matches: 5.

This chain uses TRBV27 with TRBJ2-6; perhaps TRBD1 as D (5 bases). The CDR3 is 17 amino acids. Germline V gene sequence: CDR1 MNHEY, CDR2 SMNVEV (reference sequence). V lost 0 bases and J 0 bases, leaving 9 bases between the germline ends. CDR3 nucleotides: TGTGCCAGCAGTTTATCTACAGGTCCCTCTGGGGCCAACGTCCTGACTTTC. Its translation: CASSLSTGPSGANVLTF.

This chain joins TRBV18 and TRBJ1-1; 8 nucleotides agree with TRBD1. Germline V lookup: CDR1 KGHSH, CDR2 LQKENI. With V trimmed by 6 bases and J by 5 bases, 8 bases remained unmatched. This CDR3 is built from 14 residues. CDR3 sequence (DNA): TGTGCCAGCTCGATGGGGACAGGTCGGACTGAAGCTTTCTTT. This gives the protein CASSMGTGRTEAFF.

The chain is built from TRBV6-5 and TRBJ1-5; D is uncertain. The CDR3 totals 14 residues. Trimming took 5 bases from V and 7 from J, leaving 15 bases between them. From germline, CDR1 is MNHEY and CDR2 SVGAGI. CDR3 coding DNA: TGTGCCAGCAGTAACCGGGATACTGGGCAGCCCCAGCATTTT. Its protein product is CASSNRDTGQPQHF.

To note about this clone: Within the sample, other DNA sequences also encode this same CDR3. This chain joins TRBV29-1 and TRBJ1-1; tentative D call: TRBD1 (5 bases). Trimming removed 4 bases from V and 0 bases from J, with 9 bases in between. The CDR3 runs to 13 residues. Germline V gene data show CDR1 as SQVTM and CDR2 as ANQGSEA. CDR3 in amino acids: CSVVRGLNTEAFF. CDR3 in DNA: TGCAGCGTTGTAAGGGGCCTGAACACTGAAGCTTTCTTT.

The J gene is TRBJ2-4, the V gene TRBV7-2; 12 positions agree with TRBD2. The CDR3 contains 19 residues. The germline V gene encodes CDR1 SGHTA and CDR2 FQGNSA. The junction had 9 bases not matched to a gene; V was cut back by 2 bases and J by 1 base. Here the CDR3 DNA reads TGTGCCAGCAGCTTACTAGCGGGAGGGCCGAGTTGGGCCAAAAACATTCAGTACTTC. Amino acids: CASSLLAGGPSWAKNIQYF.

This clone was counted a few times. The rearrangement links TRBV27 to TRBJ2-5, with D maybe TRBD1 (6 bases). CDR1 and CDR2 (germline): MNHEY, SMNVEV (reference sequence). Trimming cost V 2 bases and J 1 base, with 14 bases left between them. The length of the CDR3 is 16 residues. The CDR3 loop is CASSLQGMGTQETQYF. CDR3 coding DNA: TGTGCCAGCAGTTTACAGGGGATGGGGACCCAAGAGACCCAGTACTTC.

This clone was detected once. The CDR3 DNA sequence: TGTGCCAGCAGTTTGGGACAGCGGGAAAAACTGTTTTTT. It encodes CASSLGQREKLFF. The chain has TRBV27 and TRBJ1-4, with TRBD1 identical over 7 bases. This CDR3 has 13 amino acids. V shed 3 bases, J shed 8 bases, and the junction held 3 bases outside the gene matches. CDR1 MNHEY and CDR2 SMNVEV come from the germline V gene (reference sequence).

This clone was seen only a few times. The J gene is TRBJ2-2, the V gene TRBV29-1; TRBD1 might be the D (5 bases). Per the germline V gene, CDR1 is SQVTM and CDR2 is ANQGSEA. The CDR3 runs 16 residues. Trimming took 0 bases from V and 3 from J, leaving 14 bases between them. The CDR3 region is CSVEDALGRDTGELFF. The CDR3 region has the DNA TGCAGCGTTGAAGATGCCTTGGGGCGTGACACCGGGGAGCTGTTTTTT.

The rearrangement links TRBV27 to TRBJ2-5; TRBD2 is a possible D gene (6 bases). The V end was cut by 4 bases, the J end by 5 bases, with 23 bases between. This CDR3 contains 17 residues. Germline CDR1 MNHEY, CDR2 SMNVEV (reference sequence). CDR3 amino acids: CASSSRYRPGRGETQYF. The CDR3 DNA sequence: TGTGCCAGCAGTTCCCGATACCGACCCGGGCGGGGCGAGACCCAGTACTTC.

The chain has TRBV6-5 and TRBJ1-6; D call uncertain. The CDR3 runs to 15 residues. Trimming removed 5 bases at V and 2 bases at J, with 10 bases between. CDR1 and CDR2 from the germline V gene are MNHEY and SVGAGI. CDR3 loop: CASSPFSPYNSPLHF. The DNA of the CDR3 is TGTGCCAGCAGTCCTTTTTCCCCCTATAATTCACCCCTCCACTTT.

The J gene is TRBJ2-3, the V gene TRBV7-9, with TRBD1 matching over 9 bases. CDR3 length: 16 residues. Trimming took 1 base from V and 5 from J; bases not matched to a gene: 7. Germline V lookup: CDR1 SEHNR, CDR2 FQNEAQ (reference sequence). CDR3 bases: TGTGCCAGCAGCTTAGGTTCACAGGGGGCGTTAGATACGCAGTATTTT. Translation gives CASSLGSQGALDTQYF.

V gene TRBV14 combines with J gene TRBJ2-7, with D maybe TRBD2 (6 bases). CDR1 is SGHDN, CDR2 FVKESK, per germline. The CDR3 length is 15 residues. The V end lost 1 base, the J end lost 9 bases, and 19 bases lay between the germline ends. CDR3 nucleotide sequence: TGTGCCAGCAGCCAAGCTGGGACTGGCCAGTGCAGGCAGTACTTC. Translation: CASSQAGTGQCRQYF. Looking up the rest from reference TRBV14 and TRBJ2-7 gives the full variable domain: EAGVTQFPSHSVIEKGQTVTLRCDPISGHDNLYWYRRVMGKEIKFLLHFVKESKQDESGMPNNRFLAERTGGTYSTLKVQPAELEDSGVYFCASSQAGTGQCRQYFGPGTRLTVT.